Shown below are 23 T cell receptor beta chains from a single sample sequenced in a study of blood T cell repertoires in COVID-19. Method: immunoSEQ multiplex PCR; TCRdb's copy keeps in-frame clones and lacks some. The sample lists over 250,000 clones; 88% were seen once. The sample consisted of peripheral blood. The receptors were sampled from a woman aged 25 to 39 with acute or convalescent COVID-19.

The V gene is TRBV19, the J gene TRBJ2-5; the match to TRBD1 covers 8 bases. CDR1 is LNHDA, CDR2 SQIVND, per germline (reference sequence). This CDR3 is 14 amino acids long. Trimming cost V 3 bases and J 4 bases; bases outside gene matches: 4. CDR3 DNA sequence: TGTGCCAGTAGTATCCAGGGGGCCCGAGAGACCCAGTACTTC. This sequence encodes CASSIQGARETQYF.

V and J are TRBV7-2 and TRBJ2-3; no clear D gene. V was pared by 2 bases and J by 3 bases, with 9 bases between. Germline values: CDR1 SGHTA, CDR2 FQGNSA. CDR3 size: 14 residues. The CDR3 region is CASSLSPRTDTQYF. The CDR3 coding sequence is TGTGCCAGCAGCTTAAGTCCCAGGACAGATACGCAGTATTTT.

The J gene is TRBJ2-5, the V gene TRBV5-1, with D maybe TRBD2 (6 bases). This CDR3 has 14 residues. In germline, CDR1 is SGHRS, CDR2 YFSETQ. Trimming cost V 8 bases and J 3 bases, with 17 bases left between them. CDR3 sequence (DNA): TGCGCCAGTTCTCTGGCAGCGGGTGAAGAGACCCAGTACTTC. Translated: CASSLAAGEETQYF.

This chain links TRBV6-1 with TRBJ1-3; D possibly corresponds to TRBD1 (5 bases). V shed 2 bases and J shed 4 bases, with 12 bases lying between them. The CDR3 totals 15 residues. Germline-derived CDR1 and CDR2 are MNHNS and SASEGT. CDR3 sequence reads: CASSESWGGGNTIYF. The CDR3 nucleotides are TGTGCCAGCAGTGAAAGCTGGGGCGGAGGAAACACCATATATTTT.

V gene TRBV6-5 combines with J gene TRBJ2-1; 9 bases line up with TRBD2. CDR3 length: 13 amino acids. V shed 7 bases, J shed 11 bases, and the junction held 9 bases outside the gene matches. Looked up from germline, CDR1 is MNHEY and CDR2 is SVGAGI. The CDR3 DNA is TGTGCCAGCAATGGACTAGCGAACGGCAAGCAGTTCTTC. Amino acids: CASNGLANGKQFF.

This clone was seen a single time. The chain has TRBV3-1 (or the pseudogene TRBV3-2) and TRBJ2-5, with D possibly being TRBD2 (5 bases). CDR3 length equals 13 residues. Per germline, CDR1 LGHDT and CDR2 YNNKEL (reference sequence). V lost 4 bases, J lost 6 bases, and 12 bases lay in between. CDR3 sequence (DNA): TGTGCCAGCAGCCCCCCCGGGGAGAAGACCCAGTACTTC. This codes for CASSPPGEKTQYF.

V gene TRBV19 combines with J gene TRBJ1-5; possibly TRBD1 for D (5 bases). CDR1 and CDR2 (germline): LNHDA, SQIVND (reference sequence). The CDR3 runs to 16 residues. Between the trimmed V and J ends, which lost 5 bases and 1 base, there was a span of 15 bases. The CDR3 DNA reads TGTGCCAGTAGTTCGAGGGGAGGACAAAGCAATCAGCCCCAGCATTTT. Translating it yields CASSSRGGQSNQPQHF.

CDR3 region: CASSVVGDVPYNEQFF. CDR3 DNA: TGTGCCAGCAGCGTAGTAGGGGATGTTCCGTACAATGAGCAGTTCTTC. The chain couples TRBV9 to TRBJ2-1; D might be TRBD1 (5 bases). The germline gives CDR1 SGDLS, CDR2 YYNGEE. The CDR3 runs to 16 residues. Trimming shortened V by 0 bases and J by 4 bases, and 14 bases separated the two germline ends. The full variable domain, with the rest looked up from reference TRBV9 and TRBJ2-1, is DSGVTQTPKHLITATGQRVTLRCSPRSGDLSVYWYQQSLDQGLQFLIQYYNGEERAKGNILERFSAQQFPDLHSELNLSSLELGDSALYFCASSVVGDVPYNEQFFGPGTRLTVL.

This rearrangement joins TRBV5-4 to TRBJ2-4; D is possibly TRBD1 (6 bases). Germline CDR1 and CDR2: SGHNT and YYREEE (reference sequence). The CDR3 consists of 17 residues. Trimming removed 2 bases from V and 0 bases from J, with 15 bases in between. The CDR3 protein is CASSFETGGIAKNIQYF. The CDR3, as DNA: TGTGCCAGCAGCTTTGAGACAGGAGGTATAGCCAAAAACATTCAGTACTTC.

This clone was recorded once. The chain recombines TRBV6-5 with TRBJ2-7; 8 bases are shared with TRBD1. Unmatched junction bases numbered 8, after V lost 3 bases and J lost 4 bases. The CDR3 covers 15 residues. Germline V CDR1 and CDR2: MNHEY, SVGAGI. CDR3 region: CASSYRQGANYEQYF. The CDR3 DNA follows: TGTGCCAGCAGTTATAGGCAGGGGGCGAATTACGAGCAGTACTTC.

CDR3 nucleotide sequence: TGTGCCAGCAGCCTTGGACTAGCGAGCAGCACAGATACGCAGTATTTT. Translated, it gives CASSLGLASSTDTQYF. V is TRBV5-6 and J is TRBJ2-3, with 9 bases lining up with TRBD2. CDR3 length: 16 residues. Germline V CDR1 and CDR2: SGHDT, YYEEEE. The V and J ends lost 4 bases and 0 bases, in that order; junction bases with no gene match: 6.

The genes are TRBV4-3 and TRBJ2-7; the D is unclear. The ends were cut back, 4 bases at V and 0 bases at J, with 10 bases in the middle. Germline values: CDR1 LGHNA, CDR2 YSLEER. The CDR3 has 14 residues. This CDR3 is CASSPEASSYEQYF. Written as DNA, the CDR3 is TGCGCCAGCAGCCCAGAAGCGAGCTCCTACGAGCAGTACTTC.

The chain uses TRBV6-5 and TRBJ2-4; 7 bases are a match to TRBD1. V lost 6 bases to trimming and J lost 6 bases; unmatched junction nucleotides: 5. The CDR3 extends over 13 amino acids. Germline V gene lookup returns CDR1 MNHEY and CDR2 SVGAGI. The CDR3 coding sequence is TGTGCCAGCAGGACAAGGGGGCTAAACATTCAGTACTTC. It is translated as CASRTRGLNIQYF.

This chain links TRBV4-1 with TRBJ1-4; possibly TRBD1 for D (5 bases). The V end was cut by 3 bases, the J end by 7 bases, with 15 bases between. The CDR3 has 15 amino acids. Germline V gene lookup returns CDR1 MGHRA and CDR2 YSYEKL. The CDR3 loop is CASSHPGTPSEKLFF. The DNA for the CDR3 is TGCGCCAGCAGCCATCCCGGGACTCCGAGTGAAAAACTGTTTTTT.

The J gene is TRBJ2-7, the V gene TRBV10-1; TRBD2 matches at 8 bases. CDR1 and CDR2 from the germline V gene are WNHNN and SYGVQD (reference sequence). J gave up 3 bases and V 0 bases, and 4 bases lay outside the gene matches. The CDR3 sequence is 15 residues long. The CDR3 loop is CASSESKAGVYEQYF. CDR3 in DNA: TGCGCCAGCAGTGAGTCGAAAGCGGGAGTCTACGAGCAGTACTTC.

The J gene is TRBJ1-5, the V gene TRBV4-1; D unresolved. The V end lost 1 base, the J end lost 5 bases, and 9 bases lay between the germline ends. Germline CDR1 reads MGHRA; CDR2 reads YSYEKL. The CDR3 has 14 amino acids. The CDR3 DNA follows: TGCGCCAGCAGCCAAGGAGGGAAATATCAGCCCCAGCATTTT. Translated: CASSQGGKYQPQHF.

The chain is built from TRBV4-2 and TRBJ2-1; 9 positions agree with TRBD1. Germline-derived CDR1 and CDR2 are LGHNA and YNFKEQ. V was clipped by 1 base and J by 7 bases; unmatched bases: 8. The length of the CDR3 is 16 residues. CDR3 nucleotide sequence: TGTGCCAGCAGCCAAGTGGGACAGGGTGTCCGGAATGAGCAGTTCTTC. Its translation: CASSQVGQGVRNEQFF.

V usage is TRBV3-1 (or the pseudogene TRBV3-2) and J usage is TRBJ2-7; TRBD1 matches at 7 bases. Per germline, CDR1 LGHDT and CDR2 YNNKEL (reference sequence). With V trimmed by 8 bases and J by 4 bases, 8 bases remained unmatched. This CDR3 has 13 residues. CDR3 protein: CASGNRGAYEQYF. In DNA, the CDR3 is TGTGCCAGCGGGAACAGGGGAGCGTACGAGCAGTACTTC.

V is TRBV24-1 and J is TRBJ1-5, with TRBD1 identical over 9 bases. Trimming at V came to 5 bases and at J to 2 bases, leaving 9 bases not matched to a gene. This CDR3 spans 17 amino acids. Germline values: CDR1 KGHDR, CDR2 SFDVKD. For the CDR3, the DNA is TGTGCCACCAGTGGGAGGGGACAGGGTTTTGGCAATCAGCCCCAGCATTTT. It codes for CATSGRGQGFGNQPQHF.

This clone was found a few times. The chain uses TRBV15 and TRBJ2-2, with 10 positions matching TRBD2. Germline CDR1 reads LNHNV; CDR2 reads YYDKDF (reference sequence). This CDR3 comprises 18 residues. After removal of 7 bases from V and 10 bases from J, the junction contained 21 bases not matched to a gene. The CDR3 loop reads CATTPRLASGRGGEELFF. CDR3 sequence (DNA): TGTGCCACCACCCCGAGGTTGGCTAGCGGGAGAGGGGGCGAGGAGCTGTTTTTT.

This clone was recorded a few times. V is TRBV30 and J is TRBJ1-1; D not resolved. This CDR3 is 13 amino acids long. V shed 1 base and J shed 6 bases, with 12 bases lying between them. Germline-derived CDR1 and CDR2 are GTSNPN and SVGIG (reference sequence). The CDR3 DNA reads TGTGCCTGGAGTGCAGCCAGAGGTGCTGAAGCTTTCTTT. Its protein product is CAWSAARGAEAFF.

This chain joins TRBV20-1 and TRBJ1-5; D is ambiguous. The CDR3 runs 15 residues. Germline CDR1 is DFQATT and CDR2 is SNEGSKA (reference sequence). The V end lost 3 bases, the J end lost 4 bases, and 16 bases lay between the germline ends. The CDR3 coding sequence is TGCAGTGCTAGTTCCTTCGGGGAGATAAATCAGCCCCAGCATTTT. This sequence encodes CSASSFGEINQPQHF.

This sequence joins TRBV7-6 and TRBJ1-2; 7 bases fit TRBD1. CDR3 size: 12 residues. The V segment lost 6 bases and the J segment 3 bases; nucleotides outside the gene matches: 1. Germline V CDR1 and CDR2: SGHVS, FNYEAQ. CDR3 sequence reads: CASRGTDYGYTF. DNA of the CDR3: TGTGCCAGCAGGGGGACAGACTATGGCTACACCTTC. The full variable domain, completed using reference TRBV7-6 and TRBJ1-2, is GAGVSQSPRYKVTKRGQDVALRCDPISGHVSLYWYRQALGQGPEFLTYFNYEAQQDKSGLPNDRFSAERPEGSISTLTIQRTEQRDSAMYRCASRGTDYGYTFGSGTRLTVV.